The T cell receptor beta chain under discussion was sequenced for a study of blood T cell repertoires in COVID-19. For the study at large: Sites in the United States, Italy and Spain provided acute and convalescent COVID-19 samples. T cells, B-cell-depleted T cells, or PBMCs supplied cDNA or gDNA.

The CDR3 is 15 residues long. The V and J ends lost 3 bases and 1 base respectively, with 13 bases between them. CDR1 is SGHTA, CDR2 FQGNSA, per germline. In the study's own analysis: Estimated nucleated cell counts came from reference gene primer amplification. Profiling relied on immunoSEQ multiplex PCR, and the TCRdb table lists in-frame clones only, not all of them. That table is the source of V, J and clone size, and D and trimming were worked out from the DNA. The sample includes more than 90,000 clones, about 86% of them seen just once. The sequencing input was peripheral blood. The source of this sequence is a man between 65 and 85 years old who had recovered from COVID-19. This chain connects TRBV7-2 to TRBJ2-7; D is undetermined. The CDR3 spells CASSFTIARSYEQYF. For the CDR3, the DNA is TGTGCCAGCAGCTTCACAATCGCAAGATCCTACGAGCAGTACTTC.